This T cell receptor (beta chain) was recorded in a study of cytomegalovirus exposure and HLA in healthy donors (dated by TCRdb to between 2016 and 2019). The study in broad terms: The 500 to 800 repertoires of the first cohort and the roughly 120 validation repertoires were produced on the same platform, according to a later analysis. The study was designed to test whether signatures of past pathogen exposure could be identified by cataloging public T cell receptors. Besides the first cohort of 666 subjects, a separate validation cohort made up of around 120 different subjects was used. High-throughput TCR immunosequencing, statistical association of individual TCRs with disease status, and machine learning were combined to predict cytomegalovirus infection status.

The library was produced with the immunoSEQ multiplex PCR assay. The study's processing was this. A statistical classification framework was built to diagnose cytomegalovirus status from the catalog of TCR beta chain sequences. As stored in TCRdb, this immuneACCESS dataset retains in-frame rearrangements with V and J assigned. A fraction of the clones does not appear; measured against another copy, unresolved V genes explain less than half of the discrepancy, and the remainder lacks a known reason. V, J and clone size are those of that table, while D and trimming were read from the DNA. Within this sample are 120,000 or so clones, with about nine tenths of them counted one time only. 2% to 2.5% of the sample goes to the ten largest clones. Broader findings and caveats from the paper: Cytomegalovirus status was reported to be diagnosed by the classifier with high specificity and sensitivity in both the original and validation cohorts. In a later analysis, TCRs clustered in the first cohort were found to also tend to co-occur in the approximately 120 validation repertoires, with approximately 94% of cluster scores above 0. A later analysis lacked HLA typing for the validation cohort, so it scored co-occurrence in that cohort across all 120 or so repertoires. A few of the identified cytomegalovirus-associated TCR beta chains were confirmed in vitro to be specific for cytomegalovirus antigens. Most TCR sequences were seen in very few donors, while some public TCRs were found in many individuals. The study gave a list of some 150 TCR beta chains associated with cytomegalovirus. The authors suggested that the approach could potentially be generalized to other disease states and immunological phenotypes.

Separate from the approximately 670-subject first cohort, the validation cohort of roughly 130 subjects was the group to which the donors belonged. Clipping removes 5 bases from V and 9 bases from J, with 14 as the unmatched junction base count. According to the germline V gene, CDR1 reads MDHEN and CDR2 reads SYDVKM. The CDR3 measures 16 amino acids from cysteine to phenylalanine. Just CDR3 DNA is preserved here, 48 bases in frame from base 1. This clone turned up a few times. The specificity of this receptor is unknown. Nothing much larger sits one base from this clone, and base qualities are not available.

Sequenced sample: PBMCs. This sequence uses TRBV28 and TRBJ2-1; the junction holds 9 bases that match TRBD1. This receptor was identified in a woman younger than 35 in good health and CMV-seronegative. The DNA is TGTGCCAGCAGTACCCTGGGGACAGGGATCGGTGGTGAGCAGTTCTTC. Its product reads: CASSTLGTGIGGEQFF.